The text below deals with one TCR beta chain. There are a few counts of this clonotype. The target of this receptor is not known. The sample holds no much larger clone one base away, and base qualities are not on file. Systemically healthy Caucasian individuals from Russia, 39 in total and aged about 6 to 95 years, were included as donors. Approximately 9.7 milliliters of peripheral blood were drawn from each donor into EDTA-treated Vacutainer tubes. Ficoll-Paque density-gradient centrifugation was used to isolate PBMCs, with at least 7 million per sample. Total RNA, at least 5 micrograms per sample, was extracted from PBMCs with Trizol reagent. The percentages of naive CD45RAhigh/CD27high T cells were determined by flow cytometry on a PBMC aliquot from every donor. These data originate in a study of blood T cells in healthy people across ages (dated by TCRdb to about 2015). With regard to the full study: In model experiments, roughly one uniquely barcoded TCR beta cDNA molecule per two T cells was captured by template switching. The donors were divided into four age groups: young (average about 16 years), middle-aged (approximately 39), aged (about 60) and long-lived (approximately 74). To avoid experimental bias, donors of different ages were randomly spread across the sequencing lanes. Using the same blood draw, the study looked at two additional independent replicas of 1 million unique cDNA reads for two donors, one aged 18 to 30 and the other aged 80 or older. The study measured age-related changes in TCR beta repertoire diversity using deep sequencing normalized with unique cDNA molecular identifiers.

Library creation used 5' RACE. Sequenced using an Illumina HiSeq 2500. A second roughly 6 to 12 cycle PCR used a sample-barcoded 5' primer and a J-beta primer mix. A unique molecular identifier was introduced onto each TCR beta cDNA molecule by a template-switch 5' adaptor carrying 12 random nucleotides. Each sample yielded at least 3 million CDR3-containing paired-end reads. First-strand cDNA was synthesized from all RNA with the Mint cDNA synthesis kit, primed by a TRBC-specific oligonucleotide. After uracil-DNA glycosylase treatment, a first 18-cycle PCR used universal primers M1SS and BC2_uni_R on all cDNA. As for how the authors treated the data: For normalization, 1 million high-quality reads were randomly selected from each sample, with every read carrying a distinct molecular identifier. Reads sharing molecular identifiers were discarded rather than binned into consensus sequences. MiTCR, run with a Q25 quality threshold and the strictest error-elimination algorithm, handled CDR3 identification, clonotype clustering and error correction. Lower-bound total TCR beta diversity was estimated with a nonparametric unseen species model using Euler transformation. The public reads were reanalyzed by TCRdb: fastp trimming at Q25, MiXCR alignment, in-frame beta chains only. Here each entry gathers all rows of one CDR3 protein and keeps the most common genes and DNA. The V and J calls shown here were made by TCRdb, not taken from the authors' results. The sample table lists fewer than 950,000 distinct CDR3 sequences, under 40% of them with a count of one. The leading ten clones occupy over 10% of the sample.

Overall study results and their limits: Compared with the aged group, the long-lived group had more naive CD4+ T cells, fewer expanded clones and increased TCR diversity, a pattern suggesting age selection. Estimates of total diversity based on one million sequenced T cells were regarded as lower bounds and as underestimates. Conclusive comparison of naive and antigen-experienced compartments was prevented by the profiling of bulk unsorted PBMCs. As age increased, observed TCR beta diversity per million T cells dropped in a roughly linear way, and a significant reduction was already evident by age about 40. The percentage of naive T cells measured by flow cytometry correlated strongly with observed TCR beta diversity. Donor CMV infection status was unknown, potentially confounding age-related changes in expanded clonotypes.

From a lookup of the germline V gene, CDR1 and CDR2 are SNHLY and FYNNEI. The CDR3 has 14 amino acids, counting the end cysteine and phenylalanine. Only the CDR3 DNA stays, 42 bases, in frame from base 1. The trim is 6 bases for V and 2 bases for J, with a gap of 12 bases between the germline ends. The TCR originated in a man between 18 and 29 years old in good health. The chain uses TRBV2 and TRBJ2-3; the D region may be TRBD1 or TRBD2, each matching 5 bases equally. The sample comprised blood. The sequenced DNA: TGTGCCAGCAGGCAGTCGGGGCCCACAGATACGCAGTATTTT. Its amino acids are CASRQSGPTDTQYF.